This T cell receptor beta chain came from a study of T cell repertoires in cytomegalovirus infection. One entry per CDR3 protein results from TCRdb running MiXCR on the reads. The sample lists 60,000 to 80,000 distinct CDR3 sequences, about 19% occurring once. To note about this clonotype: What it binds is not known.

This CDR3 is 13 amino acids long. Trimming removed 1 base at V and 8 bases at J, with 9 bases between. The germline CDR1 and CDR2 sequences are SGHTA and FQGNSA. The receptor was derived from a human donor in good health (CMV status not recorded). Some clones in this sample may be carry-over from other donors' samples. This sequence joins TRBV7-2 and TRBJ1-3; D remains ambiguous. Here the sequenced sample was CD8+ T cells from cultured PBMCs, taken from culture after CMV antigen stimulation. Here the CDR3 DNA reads TGTGCCAGCAGCTTAGAGGGCGCAGACACCATATATTTT. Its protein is CASSLEGADTIYF.